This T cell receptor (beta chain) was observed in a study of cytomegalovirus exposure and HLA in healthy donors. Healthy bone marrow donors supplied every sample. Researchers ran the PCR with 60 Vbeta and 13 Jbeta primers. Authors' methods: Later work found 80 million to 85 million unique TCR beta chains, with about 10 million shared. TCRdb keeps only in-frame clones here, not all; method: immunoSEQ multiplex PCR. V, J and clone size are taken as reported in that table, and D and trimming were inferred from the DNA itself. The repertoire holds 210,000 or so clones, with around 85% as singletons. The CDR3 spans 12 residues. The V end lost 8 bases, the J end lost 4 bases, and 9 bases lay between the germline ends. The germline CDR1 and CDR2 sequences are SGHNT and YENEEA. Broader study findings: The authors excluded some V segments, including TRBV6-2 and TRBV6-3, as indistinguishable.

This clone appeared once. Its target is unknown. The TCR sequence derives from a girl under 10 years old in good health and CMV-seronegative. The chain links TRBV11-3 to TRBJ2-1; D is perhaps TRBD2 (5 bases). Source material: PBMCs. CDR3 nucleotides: TGTGCCAGCGGACTGGGGTACAATGAGCAGTTCTTC. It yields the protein CASGLGYNEQFF.